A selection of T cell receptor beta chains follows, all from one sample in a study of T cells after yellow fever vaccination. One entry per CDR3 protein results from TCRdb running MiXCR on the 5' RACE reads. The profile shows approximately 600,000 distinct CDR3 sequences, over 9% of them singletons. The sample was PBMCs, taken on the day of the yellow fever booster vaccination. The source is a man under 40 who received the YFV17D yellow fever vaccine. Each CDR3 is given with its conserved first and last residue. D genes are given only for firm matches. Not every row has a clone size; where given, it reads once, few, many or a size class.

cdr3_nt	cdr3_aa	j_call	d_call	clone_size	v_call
TGCAGTGCTAAGGGACAGTCGGGTCCCGGGGAGCTGTTTTTT	CSAKGQSGPGELFF	TRBJ2-2	TRBD1	NA	TRBV20-1
TGTGCCAGCAGCTTAGAGGCGGAGGGTGAAAAACTGTTTTTT	CASSLEAEGEKLFF	TRBJ1-4	NA	few	TRBV7-6
TGCAGTGCCCCCCAACCATCCTACAATGAGCAGTTCTTC	CSAPQPSYNEQFF	TRBJ2-1	NA	few	TRBV20-1
TGTGCCATCAGCTCCGGGACAGATAATTCACCCCTCCACTTT	CAISSGTDNSPLHF	TRBJ1-6	TRBD1	many	TRBV10-3
TGCAGCGCCACGGACAGCCTGAACACTGAAGCTTTCTTT	CSATDSLNTEAFF	TRBJ1-1	NA	NA	TRBV29-1
TGTGCCAGCAGTCGACGGCGAATGAACACTGAAGCTTTCTTT	CASSRRRMNTEAFF	TRBJ1-1	NA	NA	TRBV6-1
TGCAGTGCTAGAGGGGGACTAGCGGGTAGATCCTACGAGCAGTACTTC	CSARGGLAGRSYEQYF	TRBJ2-7	TRBD2	NA	TRBV20-1
TGTGCCAGCAGCGAATGGGGTACCGGGGAGCTGTTTTTT	CASSEWGTGELFF	TRBJ2-2	NA	NA	TRBV6-4
TGCGCCAGCAGCCTGGGGGGGGGACAGTTACGAGTGGAGTACTTC	CASSLGGGQLRVEYF	TRBJ2-7	NA	NA	TRBV5-1
TGCGCCAGCAGCTTGGGGGGAGGCTGGGGAGAGACCCAGTACTTC	CASSLGGGWGETQYF	TRBJ2-5	NA	few	TRBV5-1
TGCGCCAGCAGCTTGGAGGGCCCCCGGGGGTATGAGCAGTTCTTC	CASSLEGPRGYEQFF	TRBJ2-1	NA	many	TRBV5-1
TGTGCCAGCAGTTTTTTAGGATCCGGGGAGCTGTTTTTT	CASSFLGSGELFF	TRBJ2-2	NA	many	TRBV12-3/TRBV12-4
TGCAGCGGACCGAGGACAGGGGCCAGGACTGAAGCTTTCTTT	CSGPRTGARTEAFF	TRBJ1-1	TRBD1	few	TRBV29-1
TGCAGTGCATTCAATAGGGGTACTGGAAACACCATATATTTT	CSAFNRGTGNTIYF	TRBJ1-3	NA	NA	TRBV20-1
TGTGCCAGCAGTGATTCCTTTGACAGGGTTGCGATACCTGAAGCTTTCTTT	CASSDSFDRVAIPEAFF	TRBJ1-1	TRBD1	NA	TRBV2
TGCAGTGCTCCTGAACTAGCGGGAAGGAGCTCCTACAATGAGCAGTTCTTC	CSAPELAGRSSYNEQFF	TRBJ2-1	TRBD2	NA	TRBV20-1
TGTGCCACCAGTGACTCAGGGACAGGGGGCGATTACGAGCAGTACTTC	CATSDSGTGGDYEQYF	TRBJ2-7	TRBD1	NA	TRBV24-1